The rows below give T cell receptor beta chains drawn from one sample of a study of cytomegalovirus exposure and HLA in healthy donors. Assay: immunoSEQ multiplex PCR; the TCRdb copy retains only in-frame clones and omits some. The table shows around 130,000 clones, with more than 75% occurring only once. Sequenced input: PBMCs. The receptors originated from a woman aged 25-40 years in good health and CMV-seronegative. The CDR3 runs from the conserved cysteine through the conserved F or W. A D gene is named only where the DNA matches it firmly. Where a row states a size, it is once, few, many or the class of an expanded clone; other rows omit it.

V gene,clone size,D gene,J gene,CDR3 protein,CDR3 DNA
TRBV19,-,-,TRBJ1-2,CASSKIEGYGYTF,TGTGCCAGTAGTAAGATAGAGGGATATGGCTACACCTTC
TRBV6-5,-,-,TRBJ1-2,CASSYRRGYGYTF,TGTGCCAGCAGTTACAGACGCGGCTATGGCTACACCTTC
TRBV6-6,-,-,TRBJ2-3,CASTVTSTDTQYF,TGTGCCAGCACCGTAACTAGCACAGATACGCAGTATTTT
TRBV27,-,-,TRBJ2-5,CASSLSRGSETQYF,TGTGCCAGCAGTTTATCTAGGGGTTCAGAGACCCAGTACTTC
TRBV5-1,many,TRBD2,TRBJ2-7,CASRYSGEPSYEQYF,TGCGCCAGCAGATACAGCGGGGAGCCCTCCTACGAGCAGTACTTC
TRBV9,-,TRBD1,TRBJ2-7,CASSGSGQGYEQYF,TGTGCCAGCAGCGGATCGGGACAGGGCTACGAGCAGTACTTC
TRBV27,-,TRBD1,TRBJ2-3,CASSPHRGADTQYF,TGTGCCAGCAGTCCCCACAGGGGAGCAGATACGCAGTATTTT
TRBV5-1,-,TRBD1,TRBJ2-7,CASSRDRGEDEQYF,TGCGCCAGCAGCCGAGACAGGGGGGAGGACGAGCAGTACTTC
TRBV25-1,-,-,TRBJ1-1,CASSRRAEAFF,TGTGCCAGCAGTCGACGGGCTGAAGCTTTCTTT
TRBV14,-,-,TRBJ2-7,CASSQDSPHPLAAYEQYF,TGTGCCAGCAGCCAAGATTCCCCGCACCCACTCGCGGCCTACGAGCAGTACTTC
TRBV6-1,-,-,TRBJ1-5,CASRRDANQPQHF,TGTGCCAGCAGGAGGGATGCCAATCAGCCCCAGCATTTT
TRBV29-1,-,TRBD1,TRBJ1-1,CSVEDTFRGLIF,TGCAGCGTTGAAGATACGTTCAGGGGGCTGATCTTT
TRBV5-1,-,-,TRBJ2-2,CASSPSPRDANTGELFF,TGCGCCAGCAGCCCATCGCCCCGGGATGCGAACACCGGGGAGCTGTTTTTT
TRBV23-1,-,TRBD1,TRBJ1-6,CASSHTPLTGATSSYNSPLHF,TGCGCCAGCAGTCATACTCCCCTTACAGGGGCGACGAGCTCCTATAATTCACCCCTCCACTTT
TRBV7-2,-,TRBD1,TRBJ1-4,CASSLTSGGGVFF,TGTGCCAGCAGCCTCACTTCAGGGGGTGGGGTGTTTTTT
TRBV5-5,-,-,TRBJ1-1,CASRADSNNEAFF,TGTGCCAGCAGGGCGGACAGTAATAATGAAGCTTTCTTT
TRBV2,-,TRBD1,TRBJ1-5,CASSPGTVNQPQHF,TGTGCCAGCAGCCCCGGGACAGTCAATCAGCCCCAGCATTTT
TRBV6-1,-,-,TRBJ1-3,CASRGVRRSGNTIYF,TGTGCCAGCAGGGGAGTCCGGCGCTCTGGAAACACCATATATTTT
TRBV30,-,-,TRBJ1-6,CAWSRGRALASYNSPLHF,TGTGCCTGGAGTAGGGGCAGGGCTTTAGCCTCCTATAATTCACCCCTCCACTTT
TRBV6-1,medium-sized,TRBD1,TRBJ2-1,CASSEPGQGAYNEQFF,TGTGCCAGCAGTGAACCGGGACAGGGGGCCTACAATGAGCAGTTCTTC
TRBV27,-,TRBD1,TRBJ1-1,CASSLSGDRARAEAFF,TGTGCCAGCAGTTTATCGGGGGACAGGGCAAGGGCTGAAGCTTTCTTT
TRBV9,-,TRBD1,TRBJ1-2,CASSVEAGGYGYTF,TGTGCCAGCAGCGTAGAGGCAGGGGGGTATGGCTACACCTTC
TRBV19,-,TRBD1,TRBJ2-7,CASSGTAYEQYF,TGTGCCAGTTCCGGGACAGCCTACGAGCAGTACTTC